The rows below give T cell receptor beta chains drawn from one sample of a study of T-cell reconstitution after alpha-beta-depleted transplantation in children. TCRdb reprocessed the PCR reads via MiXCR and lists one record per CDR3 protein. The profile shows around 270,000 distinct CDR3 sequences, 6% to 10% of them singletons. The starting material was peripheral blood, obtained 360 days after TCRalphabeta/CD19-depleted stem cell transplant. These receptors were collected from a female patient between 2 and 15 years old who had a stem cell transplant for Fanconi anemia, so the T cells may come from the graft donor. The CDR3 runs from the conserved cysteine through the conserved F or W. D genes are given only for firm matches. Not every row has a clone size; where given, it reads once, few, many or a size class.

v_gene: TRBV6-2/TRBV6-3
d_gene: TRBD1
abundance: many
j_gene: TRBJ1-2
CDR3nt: TGTGCCAGCAGCCGCGGGACAGACAGTCTCTATGGCTACACCTTC
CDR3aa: CASSRGTDSLYGYTF

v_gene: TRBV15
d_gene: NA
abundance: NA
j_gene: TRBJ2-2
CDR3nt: TGTGCCACCAGCAGAGATTGGGGGGAAGAGGCCGGGGAGCTGTTTTTT
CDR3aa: CATSRDWGEEAGELFF

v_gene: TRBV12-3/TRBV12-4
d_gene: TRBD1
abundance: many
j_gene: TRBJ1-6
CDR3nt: TGTGCCAGCAGTCCGACAGGGGACAGATATAATTCACCCCTCCACTTT
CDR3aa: CASSPTGDRYNSPLHF

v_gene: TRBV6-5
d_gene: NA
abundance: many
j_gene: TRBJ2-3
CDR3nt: TGTGCCAGCAGTTATCTCGGTCTTTCTAGCACAGATACGCAGTATTTT
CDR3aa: CASSYLGLSSTDTQYF

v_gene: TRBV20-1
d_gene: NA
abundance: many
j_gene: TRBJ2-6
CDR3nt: TGCAGTGCGGCACAGGGCTCTGGGGCCAACGTCCTGACTTTC
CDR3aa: CSAAQGSGANVLTF

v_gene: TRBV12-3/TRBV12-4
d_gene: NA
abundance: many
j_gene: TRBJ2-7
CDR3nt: TGTGCCAGCAGCCCAAGGACCGGACACCCCTTCTACGAGCAGTACTTC
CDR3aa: CASSPRTGHPFYEQYF

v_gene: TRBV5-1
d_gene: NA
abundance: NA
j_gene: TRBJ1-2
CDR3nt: TGCGCCAGCAGCTTGGAGGGTTCTAACTATGGCTACACCTTC
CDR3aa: CASSLEGSNYGYTF

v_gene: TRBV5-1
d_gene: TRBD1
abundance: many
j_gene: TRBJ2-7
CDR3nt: TGCGCCAGCAGCTTGGACAGGGGCAACGAGCAGTACTTC
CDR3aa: CASSLDRGNEQYF

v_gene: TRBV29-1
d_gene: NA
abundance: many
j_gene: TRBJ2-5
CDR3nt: TGCAGCGTTGTAGCCGGGGGGCGAGGAGAGACCCAGTACTTC
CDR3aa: CSVVAGGRGETQYF

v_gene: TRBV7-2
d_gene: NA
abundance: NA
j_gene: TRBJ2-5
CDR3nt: TGTGCCAGCAGCCCGGAGCAAGTGGGCGAGACCCAGTACTTC
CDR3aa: CASSPEQVGETQYF

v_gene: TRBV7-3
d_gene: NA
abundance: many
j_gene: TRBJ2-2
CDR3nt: TGTGCCAGCAGCTTATATCAGGGCGGCGGGGAGCTGTTTTTT
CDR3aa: CASSLYQGGGELFF

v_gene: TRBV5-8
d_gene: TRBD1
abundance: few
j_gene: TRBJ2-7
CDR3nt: TGTGCCATCAGCCCCGGGACAGCCTACGAGCAGTACTTC
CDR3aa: CAISPGTAYEQYF

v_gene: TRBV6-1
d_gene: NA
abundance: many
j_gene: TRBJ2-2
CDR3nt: TGTGCCAGCAGTAAACTCTTGCGGAGCGGGGAGCTGTTTTTT
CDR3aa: CASSKLLRSGELFF

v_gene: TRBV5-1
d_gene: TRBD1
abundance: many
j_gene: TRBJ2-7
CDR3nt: TGCGCCAGTCCGGGACAGACCTACGAGCAGTACTTC
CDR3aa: CASPGQTYEQYF

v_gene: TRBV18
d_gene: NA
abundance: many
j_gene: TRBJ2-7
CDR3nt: TGTGCCAGCTCACCCTCCTGGTTAGCCTACGAGCAGTACTTC
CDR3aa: CASSPSWLAYEQYF

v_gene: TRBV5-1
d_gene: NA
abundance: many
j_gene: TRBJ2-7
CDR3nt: TGCGCCAGCAGCTTGGAGGGGTTAGGCGAGCAGTACTTC
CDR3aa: CASSLEGLGEQYF

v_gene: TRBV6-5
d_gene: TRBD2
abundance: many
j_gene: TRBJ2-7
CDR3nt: TGTGCCAGCAGTTACTCACTTAGCGGGAGCTCCTACGAGCAGTACTTC
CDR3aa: CASSYSLSGSSYEQYF

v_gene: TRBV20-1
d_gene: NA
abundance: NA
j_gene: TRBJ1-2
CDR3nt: TGCAGTGCTAGCGGGACCGGGGCGTACACCTTC
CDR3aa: CSASGTGAYTF

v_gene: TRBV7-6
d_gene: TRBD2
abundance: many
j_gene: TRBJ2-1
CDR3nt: TGTGCCAGCAGCTTAAATCGGGCAGCTAGCGGGGGTAGTGAGCAGTTCTTC
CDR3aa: CASSLNRAASGGSEQFF

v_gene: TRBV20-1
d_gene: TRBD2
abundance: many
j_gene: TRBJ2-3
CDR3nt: TGCAGTGTAGTAGGGCGGGGGGTCACAGATACGCAGTATTTT
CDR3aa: CSVVGRGVTDTQYF

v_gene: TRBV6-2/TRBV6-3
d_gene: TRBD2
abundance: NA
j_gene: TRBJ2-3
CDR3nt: TGTGCCAGCAGTTACTCACTAGCGGGAGGGCAAGATACGCAGTATTTT
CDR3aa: CASSYSLAGGQDTQYF

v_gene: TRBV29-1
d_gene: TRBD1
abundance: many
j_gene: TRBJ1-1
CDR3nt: TGCAGCGTTGGCACGACAGGGAAACAAACTTGGGACACTGAAGCTTTCTTT
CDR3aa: CSVGTTGKQTWDTEAFF

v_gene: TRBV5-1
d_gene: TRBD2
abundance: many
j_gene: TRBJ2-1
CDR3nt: TGCGCCAGCAGCCAATTACTAGCGGGAAGGGGGAATGAGCAGTTCTTC
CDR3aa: CASSQLLAGRGNEQFF

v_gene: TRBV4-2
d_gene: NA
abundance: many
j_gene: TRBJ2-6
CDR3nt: TGTGCCAGCAGCCAAGTGGCTAGCTCCGGGGCCAACGTCCTGACTTTC
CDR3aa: CASSQVASSGANVLTF

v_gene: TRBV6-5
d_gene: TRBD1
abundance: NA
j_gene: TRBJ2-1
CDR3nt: TGTGCCAGCAGTTACTCGAGGGACAGTACGCATGAGCAGTTCTTC
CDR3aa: CASSYSRDSTHEQFF

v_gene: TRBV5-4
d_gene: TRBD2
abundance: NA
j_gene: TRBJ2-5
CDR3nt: TGTGCCAGCAGCGAACTAGCGGGGGGGCTCGGGGAGACCCAGTACTTC
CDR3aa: CASSELAGGLGETQYF

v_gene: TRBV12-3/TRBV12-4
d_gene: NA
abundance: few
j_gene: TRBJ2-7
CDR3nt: TGTGCCAGCAGTTTGGGGGGAAATGGCTACGAGCAGTACTTC
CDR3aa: CASSLGGNGYEQYF